The clone carrying this TCR beta chain appeared a few times. This specimen belongs to a study of blood T cell repertoires in COVID-19. Some clones are missing from TCRdb's copy, which holds only in-frame ones; the method was immunoSEQ multiplex PCR. The sample yields hundreds of thousands of clones, around nine tenths seen once. V lost 5 bases, J lost 0 bases, and 14 bases lay in between. The germline gives CDR1 MNHEY, CDR2 SMNVEV (reference sequence). The CDR3 length is 17 residues. Participants were placed into cohorts based on the clinical history they reported. This clonotype was sampled from a woman aged 45-60 years who had recovered from COVID-19. Sequencing input: PBMCs or T cells enriched from blood (not recorded which). This chain joins TRBV27 and TRBJ1-6; D remains unclear. CDR3 nucleotides: TGTGCCAGCAGTCCTGACACGACAAGCTCCTATAATTCACCCCTCCACTTT. It specifies CASSPDTTSSYNSPLHF.